These T cell receptor beta chains were read from a single sample in a study of CD8 T cells in ankylosing spondylitis. One entry per CDR3 protein results from TCRdb running MiXCR on the 5' RACE reads. In the table there are about 220,000 distinct CDR3 sequences, 8% to 11% of which are singletons. The sample taken for sequencing was blood, either unsorted or a sorted T cell fraction (not recorded which). These receptors were obtained from a male donor with ankylosing spondylitis or in good health (not recorded which). Both conserved end residues are part of each CDR3. The order of the fields is clone size, D gene, V gene, J gene, CDR3 protein, CDR3 DNA. D genes are given only for firm matches. Not every row has a clone size; where given, it reads once, few, many or a size class.

clone size: few; D gene: .; V gene: TRBV5-4; J gene: TRBJ2-1; CDR3 protein: CASSPGGARYNEQFF; CDR3 DNA: TGTGCCAGCAGCCCTGGGGGGGCTCGGTACAATGAGCAGTTCTTC
clone size: many; D gene: .; V gene: TRBV6-5; J gene: TRBJ2-2; CDR3 protein: CASSLLGLNTGELFF; CDR3 DNA: TGTGCCAGCAGTTTATTAGGGCTGAACACCGGGGAGCTGTTTTTT
clone size: many; D gene: TRBD1; V gene: TRBV20-1; J gene: TRBJ2-7; CDR3 protein: CSAGTGKSEQYF; CDR3 DNA: TGCAGTGCCGGGACAGGGAAGAGTGAGCAGTACTTC
clone size: .; D gene: .; V gene: TRBV11-1; J gene: TRBJ1-4; CDR3 protein: CASSLAEDSLREKLFF; CDR3 DNA: TGTGCCAGCAGCTTAGCCGAGGACAGCCTGAGGGAAAAACTGTTTTTT
clone size: few; D gene: .; V gene: TRBV27; J gene: TRBJ2-5; CDR3 protein: CASSRTYPRETQYF; CDR3 DNA: TGTGCCAGCAGTCGGACTTACCCAAGGGAAACCCAGTACTTC
clone size: many; D gene: .; V gene: TRBV5-5; J gene: TRBJ1-2; CDR3 protein: CASSLADGHYGYTF; CDR3 DNA: TGTGCCAGCAGCTTGGCCGACGGGCACTATGGCTACACCTTC
clone size: .; D gene: .; V gene: TRBV3-1; J gene: TRBJ1-5; CDR3 protein: CASSQDTGEGQPQHF; CDR3 DNA: TGTGCCAGCAGCCAAGACACGGGAGAGGGTCAGCCCCAGCATTTT
clone size: few; D gene: TRBD1; V gene: TRBV20-1; J gene: TRBJ2-7; CDR3 protein: CSARRQGDYEQYF; CDR3 DNA: TGCAGTGCTAGAAGACAGGGAGACTACGAGCAGTACTTC
clone size: few; D gene: TRBD2; V gene: TRBV3-1; J gene: TRBJ2-5; CDR3 protein: CASSQSGPGGEETQYF; CDR3 DNA: TGTGCCAGCAGCCAATCGGGGCCGGGAGGTGAAGAGACCCAGTACTTC
clone size: few; D gene: .; V gene: TRBV10-3; J gene: TRBJ2-3; CDR3 protein: CAISEGGARTDTQYF; CDR3 DNA: TGTGCCATCAGTGAGGGGGGGGCCCGGACAGATACGCAGTATTTT
clone size: .; D gene: .; V gene: TRBV6-1; J gene: TRBJ1-3; CDR3 protein: CASRAPGRNSGNTIYF; CDR3 DNA: TGTGCCAGCAGAGCTCCGGGACGTAACTCTGGAAACACCATATATTTT
clone size: few; D gene: .; V gene: TRBV2; J gene: TRBJ1-2; CDR3 protein: CASSRDTGNYGYTF; CDR3 DNA: TGTGCCAGCAGCCGGGACACTGGAAACTATGGCTACACCTTC
clone size: many; D gene: TRBD2; V gene: TRBV6-1; J gene: TRBJ2-7; CDR3 protein: CASGSSGNGEQYF; CDR3 DNA: TGTGCCAGCGGAAGTAGCGGGAATGGAGAGCAGTACTTC
clone size: many; D gene: TRBD2; V gene: TRBV5-1; J gene: TRBJ2-5; CDR3 protein: CASSSFEKSGGGKETQYF; CDR3 DNA: TGCGCCAGCAGTTCCTTTGAAAAAAGCGGGGGGGGAAAAGAGACCCAGTACTTC
clone size: few; D gene: .; V gene: TRBV3-1; J gene: TRBJ1-6; CDR3 protein: CASSPGVINSPLHF; CDR3 DNA: TGTGCCAGCAGCCCAGGGGTTATTAATTCACCCCTCCACTTT
clone size: many; D gene: TRBD1; V gene: TRBV5-1; J gene: TRBJ2-1; CDR3 protein: CASRLPLPTGGEGYNEQFF; CDR3 DNA: TGCGCCAGCAGATTACCCTTACCGACAGGGGGGGAGGGTTACAATGAGCAGTTCTTC
clone size: few; D gene: TRBD2; V gene: TRBV24-1; J gene: TRBJ2-3; CDR3 protein: CATSDPTSGGAYTQYF; CDR3 DNA: TGTGCCACCAGTGACCCTACTAGCGGGGGGGCTTATACGCAGTATTTT
clone size: many; D gene: TRBD2; V gene: TRBV5-1; J gene: TRBJ2-1; CDR3 protein: CASSILAGGNRNEQFF; CDR3 DNA: TGCGCCAGCAGCATCTTAGCGGGGGGGAATCGGAATGAGCAGTTCTTC
clone size: many; D gene: TRBD1; V gene: TRBV5-1; J gene: TRBJ1-2; CDR3 protein: CASSSEQGAHGYTF; CDR3 DNA: TGCGCCAGCAGCAGCGAACAGGGGGCGCATGGCTACACCTTC
clone size: few; D gene: .; V gene: TRBV20-1; J gene: TRBJ1-5; CDR3 protein: CSASAQADQPQHF; CDR3 DNA: TGCAGTGCTAGCGCACAGGCGGATCAGCCCCAGCATTTT
clone size: .; D gene: .; V gene: TRBV20-1; J gene: TRBJ1-2; CDR3 protein: CSVPGRGYTF; CDR3 DNA: TGCAGTGTTCCGGGGCGAGGCTACACCTTC
clone size: .; D gene: .; V gene: TRBV7-3; J gene: TRBJ2-2; CDR3 protein: CASSLVDGELFF; CDR3 DNA: TGTGCCAGCAGCTTAGTGGACGGGGAGCTGTTTTTT
clone size: many; D gene: .; V gene: TRBV5-1; J gene: TRBJ2-5; CDR3 protein: CASSLNWEETQYF; CDR3 DNA: TGCGCCAGCAGCTTGAACTGGGAGGAGACCCAGTACTTC
clone size: many; D gene: .; V gene: TRBV21-1; J gene: TRBJ2-4; CDR3 protein: CASSKFSGGPSKNIQYF; CDR3 DNA: TGTGCCAGCAGCAAATTTTCGGGGGGGCCCTCCAAAAACATTCAGTACTTC
clone size: many; D gene: .; V gene: TRBV2; J gene: TRBJ1-3; CDR3 protein: CASSATGTGNTIYF; CDR3 DNA: TGTGCCAGCAGCGCCACAGGAACTGGAAACACCATATATTTT
clone size: many; D gene: .; V gene: TRBV11-2; J gene: TRBJ2-2; CDR3 protein: CASSLGGYYGELFF; CDR3 DNA: TGTGCCAGCAGCTTAGGAGGATATTACGGGGAGCTGTTTTTT
clone size: many; D gene: .; V gene: TRBV7-6; J gene: TRBJ2-7; CDR3 protein: CASSSRVASYEQYF; CDR3 DNA: TGTGCCAGCAGCTCGAGGGTAGCATCCTACGAGCAGTACTTC
clone size: many; D gene: .; V gene: TRBV11-2; J gene: TRBJ1-1; CDR3 protein: CASSLDWGLGTEAFF; CDR3 DNA: TGTGCCAGCAGCTTGGATTGGGGGCTGGGCACTGAAGCTTTCTTT
clone size: many; D gene: .; V gene: TRBV11-2; J gene: TRBJ2-5; CDR3 protein: CASSRNSGAQETQYF; CDR3 DNA: TGTGCCAGCAGCCGCAATAGCGGAGCACAAGAGACCCAGTACTTC
clone size: many; D gene: .; V gene: TRBV12-3/TRBV12-4; J gene: TRBJ1-4; CDR3 protein: CASSQAPNEKLFF; CDR3 DNA: TGTGCCAGCAGTCAAGCACCGAATGAAAAACTGTTTTTT
clone size: few; D gene: .; V gene: TRBV5-1; J gene: TRBJ2-2; CDR3 protein: CASSLDPATGELFF; CDR3 DNA: TGCGCCAGCAGCTTGGATCCGGCTACCGGGGAGCTGTTTTTT
clone size: many; D gene: .; V gene: TRBV20-1; J gene: TRBJ1-4; CDR3 protein: CSAPSETSNEKLFF; CDR3 DNA: TGCAGTGCTCCGTCCGAGACAAGCAATGAAAAACTGTTTTTT
clone size: .; D gene: .; V gene: TRBV7-2; J gene: TRBJ2-5; CDR3 protein: CASSPANGETQYF; CDR3 DNA: TGTGCCAGCAGCCCAGCCAATGGAGAGACCCAGTACTTC
clone size: many; D gene: TRBD1; V gene: TRBV5-1; J gene: TRBJ1-2; CDR3 protein: CATQGTGLSGYTF; CDR3 DNA: TGCGCCACCCAAGGGACAGGGTTGAGTGGCTACACCTTC
clone size: many; D gene: .; V gene: TRBV10-3; J gene: TRBJ2-7; CDR3 protein: CAISEGQSSYEQYF; CDR3 DNA: TGTGCCATCAGTGAGGGACAGAGCTCCTACGAGCAGTACTTC
clone size: few; D gene: .; V gene: TRBV5-1; J gene: TRBJ2-3; CDR3 protein: CASSLEQGSTDTQYF; CDR3 DNA: TGCGCCAGCAGCCTCGAACAGGGTAGCACAGATACGCAGTATTTT
clone size: many; D gene: .; V gene: TRBV21-1; J gene: TRBJ2-7; CDR3 protein: CATAEGHNNYEQYF; CDR3 DNA: TGTGCCACGGCCGAGGGACACAATAACTACGAGCAGTACTTC
clone size: .; D gene: .; V gene: TRBV18; J gene: TRBJ1-2; CDR3 protein: CASSPPTYPVISDYGYTF; CDR3 DNA: TGTGCCAGCTCACCACCGACGTATCCAGTTATATCCGACTATGGCTACACCTTC
clone size: many; D gene: .; V gene: TRBV6-1; J gene: TRBJ2-7; CDR3 protein: CASSPSWSSYEQYF; CDR3 DNA: TGTGCCAGCAGCCCTTCTTGGTCATCCTACGAGCAGTACTTC
clone size: .; D gene: .; V gene: TRBV29-1; J gene: TRBJ2-5; CDR3 protein: CSVEGSAGRQETQYF; CDR3 DNA: TGCAGCGTTGAAGGTTCGGCGGGTAGACAGGAGACCCAGTACTTC
clone size: many; D gene: .; V gene: TRBV4-2; J gene: TRBJ2-3; CDR3 protein: CASSQEGRGVVDTQYF; CDR3 DNA: TGTGCCAGCAGCCAAGAAGGACGGGGTGTGGTAGATACGCAGTATTTT
clone size: .; D gene: TRBD2; V gene: TRBV9; J gene: TRBJ2-5; CDR3 protein: CASSPFLAGLQETQYF; CDR3 DNA: TGTGCCAGCAGCCCCTTCCTAGCGGGGCTACAAGAGACCCAGTACTTC
clone size: many; D gene: TRBD1; V gene: TRBV18; J gene: TRBJ2-1; CDR3 protein: CASSPGQVSSYNEQFF; CDR3 DNA: TGTGCCAGCTCACCCGGACAGGTGAGCTCCTACAATGAGCAGTTCTTC
clone size: .; D gene: .; V gene: TRBV20-1; J gene: TRBJ1-2; CDR3 protein: CSARDLQGPNYGYTF; CDR3 DNA: TGCAGTGCTAGAGATCTCCAGGGGCCTAACTATGGCTACACCTTC
clone size: many; D gene: .; V gene: TRBV6-5; J gene: TRBJ1-5; CDR3 protein: CASSLEHRNQPQHF; CDR3 DNA: TGTGCCAGCAGTTTAGAGCATCGGAATCAGCCCCAGCATTTT
clone size: many; D gene: TRBD1; V gene: TRBV7-9; J gene: TRBJ1-2; CDR3 protein: CASSLVQGVDYGYTF; CDR3 DNA: TGTGCCAGCAGCTTAGTGCAGGGGGTGGACTATGGCTACACCTTC
clone size: many; D gene: .; V gene: TRBV28; J gene: TRBJ1-4; CDR3 protein: CASSFQSRGEKLFF; CDR3 DNA: TGTGCCAGCAGTTTCCAATCCCGGGGGGAAAAACTGTTTTTT
clone size: many; D gene: TRBD1; V gene: TRBV11-2; J gene: TRBJ1-4; CDR3 protein: CASSSTGAAENEKLFF; CDR3 DNA: TGTGCCAGCAGTTCTACAGGGGCCGCGGAAAATGAAAAACTGTTTTTT
clone size: many; D gene: TRBD2; V gene: TRBV5-1; J gene: TRBJ2-3; CDR3 protein: CASSLALASGGTDTQYF; CDR3 DNA: TGCGCCAGCAGCTTGGCCTTGGCTAGCGGTGGCACAGATACGCAGTATTTT
clone size: many; D gene: .; V gene: TRBV5-1; J gene: TRBJ1-1; CDR3 protein: CASSLEEIMNTEAFF; CDR3 DNA: TGCGCCAGCAGCTTGGAGGAGATTATGAACACTGAAGCTTTCTTT
clone size: once; D gene: .; V gene: TRBV7-6; J gene: TRBJ2-5; CDR3 protein: CASSLGHNGAETQYF; CDR3 DNA: TGTGCCAGCAGCTTAGGACACAATGGGGCAGAGACCCAGTACTTC
clone size: .; D gene: TRBD1; V gene: TRBV5-1; J gene: TRBJ1-1; CDR3 protein: CASSFDDRGETETFF; CDR3 DNA: TGCGCCAGCAGCTTTGACGACAGGGGGGAGACTGAAACTTTCTTT
clone size: few; D gene: .; V gene: TRBV4-2; J gene: TRBJ1-1; CDR3 protein: CASSLGGLTDTEAFF; CDR3 DNA: TGTGCCAGCAGCCTCGGAGGGTTGACAGACACTGAAGCTTTCTTT
clone size: many; D gene: .; V gene: TRBV20-1; J gene: TRBJ2-3; CDR3 protein: CSARDAIASRDTQYF; CDR3 DNA: TGCAGTGCTAGAGATGCAATAGCCTCCAGAGATACGCAGTATTTT
clone size: few; D gene: TRBD1; V gene: TRBV2; J gene: TRBJ1-4; CDR3 protein: CASSGDRSNEKLFF; CDR3 DNA: TGTGCCAGCAGTGGGGACAGATCTAATGAAAAACTGTTTTTT
clone size: .; D gene: .; V gene: TRBV20-1; J gene: TRBJ1-5; CDR3 protein: CSARPSVGAGNQPQHF; CDR3 DNA: TGCAGTGCTAGACCTTCCGTCGGGGCGGGCAATCAGCCCCAGCATTTT
clone size: few; D gene: .; V gene: TRBV29-1; J gene: TRBJ1-4; CDR3 protein: CSVGGTGNEKLFF; CDR3 DNA: TGCAGCGTTGGGGGGACGGGAAATGAAAAACTGTTTTTT
clone size: many; D gene: .; V gene: TRBV9; J gene: TRBJ2-3; CDR3 protein: CASSVGWGLDTQYF; CDR3 DNA: TGTGCCAGCAGCGTCGGATGGGGGCTAGATACGCAGTATTTT
clone size: many; D gene: TRBD2; V gene: TRBV7-3; J gene: TRBJ2-1; CDR3 protein: CASGDLGDEQFF; CDR3 DNA: TGTGCTAGCGGGGACCTAGGGGATGAGCAGTTCTTC
clone size: many; D gene: .; V gene: TRBV6-6; J gene: TRBJ2-3; CDR3 protein: CASSKGVPDTQYF; CDR3 DNA: TGTGCCAGCAGCAAGGGGGTTCCAGATACGCAGTATTTT